The rows below give T cell receptor beta chains drawn from one sample of a study of control samples from healthy donors and cancer patients. The assay was immunoSEQ multiplex PCR, and TCRdb's table has in-frame clones only and misses some. Among approximately 30,000 clones, approximately 94% were seen once, and the ten largest hold just over 6.5%. What was sequenced was blood. Receptors originate from a man aged 60-69 years in good health. CDR3s include the opening cysteine and the closing phenylalanine or tryptophan. Not every row has a clone size; where given, it reads once, few, many or a size class.

J gene: TRBJ1-1
clone size: -
V gene: TRBV5-1
CDR3 protein: CASSWGGTENTEAFF

J gene: TRBJ1-1
clone size: -
V gene: TRBV7-9
CDR3 protein: CASSLTVNTEAFF

J gene: TRBJ1-2
clone size: -
V gene: TRBV12-3/TRBV12-4
CDR3 protein: CASRGTANYGYTF

J gene: TRBJ1-5
clone size: -
V gene: TRBV2
CDR3 protein: CASQGLVGSQHF

J gene: TRBJ1-6
clone size: -
V gene: TRBV28
CDR3 protein: CASGLRVSNSPLHF

J gene: TRBJ1-2
clone size: -
V gene: TRBV6-5
CDR3 protein: CASALSGESGYTF

J gene: TRBJ1-2
clone size: -
V gene: TRBV18
CDR3 protein: CASSPDDSNYGYTF

J gene: TRBJ1-5
clone size: -
V gene: TRBV28
CDR3 protein: CASRPGQGGQPQHF

J gene: TRBJ2-2
clone size: -
V gene: TRBV30
CDR3 protein: CAWSAGLGELFF

J gene: TRBJ2-7
clone size: -
V gene: TRBV9
CDR3 protein: CASSIGGSTYEQYF

J gene: TRBJ2-7
clone size: -
V gene: TRBV28
CDR3 protein: CAVRSLAFSSYEQYF

J gene: TRBJ1-1
clone size: -
V gene: TRBV5-6
CDR3 protein: CASYRGRGNTEAFF

J gene: TRBJ2-1
clone size: -
V gene: TRBV19
CDR3 protein: CASSIDRPGRPNNEQFF

J gene: TRBJ2-1
clone size: -
V gene: TRBV12-3/TRBV12-4
CDR3 protein: CASSRTTSPEQFF

J gene: TRBJ1-2
clone size: -
V gene: TRBV6-6
CDR3 protein: CASSPTGDYYGYTF

J gene: TRBJ1-3
clone size: -
V gene: TRBV19
CDR3 protein: CASSISDSGNTIYF

J gene: TRBJ1-1
clone size: -
V gene: TRBV27
CDR3 protein: CASSLSGPTEAFF

J gene: TRBJ2-2
clone size: -
V gene: TRBV3-1/TRBV3-2
CDR3 protein: CASSRGRGAIYTGELFF

J gene: TRBJ1-2
clone size: -
V gene: TRBV3-1/TRBV3-2
CDR3 protein: CASSQAVSSYGYTF

J gene: TRBJ2-7
clone size: -
V gene: TRBV15
CDR3 protein: CATSRDKGQGHYEQYF

J gene: TRBJ1-3
clone size: once
V gene: TRBV18
CDR3 protein: CASSPTEGNTIYF

J gene: TRBJ2-7
clone size: once
V gene: TRBV12-3/TRBV12-4
CDR3 protein: CASSLGSYEQYF

J gene: TRBJ1-2
clone size: -
V gene: TRBV10-1
CDR3 protein: CASRQSRGHPPYGYTF

J gene: TRBJ1-1
clone size: -
V gene: TRBV2
CDR3 protein: CASSPPGQGVNTEAFF

J gene: TRBJ2-5
clone size: -
V gene: TRBV5-4
CDR3 protein: CASSHSTEGTQYF

J gene: TRBJ1-3
clone size: -
V gene: TRBV4-3
CDR3 protein: CASSQDLRPSSGNTIYF

J gene: TRBJ2-7
clone size: once
V gene: TRBV11-2
CDR3 protein: CASSLILAGYEQYF

J gene: TRBJ1-3
clone size: -
V gene: TRBV19
CDR3 protein: CASSIVSMGDISGNTIYF

J gene: TRBJ1-1
clone size: once
V gene: TRBV18
CDR3 protein: CASSPQGLNTEAFF

J gene: TRBJ1-1
clone size: -
V gene: TRBV10-3
CDR3 protein: CAISGMGTGLFTEAFF

J gene: TRBJ1-1
clone size: -
V gene: TRBV28
CDR3 protein: CASRAGGTEAFF

J gene: TRBJ1-6
clone size: -
V gene: TRBV2
CDR3 protein: CASSEEYSPLHF

J gene: TRBJ1-6
clone size: -
V gene: TRBV5-1
CDR3 protein: CASSEGGSYNSPLHF

J gene: TRBJ2-1
clone size: -
V gene: TRBV7-2
CDR3 protein: CASSLSLPGYNEQFF

J gene: TRBJ1-2
clone size: -
V gene: TRBV6-2/TRBV6-3
CDR3 protein: CASSRDRNYGYTF

J gene: TRBJ1-1
clone size: -
V gene: TRBV7-9
CDR3 protein: CASSHLGTRGTEAFF

J gene: TRBJ2-7
clone size: -
V gene: TRBV7-2
CDR3 protein: CASSSRGQGSYEQYF

J gene: TRBJ1-4
clone size: -
V gene: TRBV2
CDR3 protein: CASSQESDGKLFF

J gene: TRBJ1-2
clone size: -
V gene: TRBV19
CDR3 protein: CASSIDRGSSGYTF